The 28 T cell receptor beta chains listed next were all sequenced from one sample in a study of T cell clonality in common variable immunodeficiency. Generated by immunoSEQ multiplex PCR, the TCRdb table keeps only in-frame clones and is missing some. This set yields 25,000 to 35,000 clones and no singletons; the top ten hold less than 15%. The sample was peripheral blood mononuclear cells. The source of these receptors is a person between 18 and 70 years old in good health.

This clone was seen at least ten times. The sequenced fragment ends 3 residues before the CDR3 boundary, so the rest is inferred from the germline J gene. The gene calls are TRBV20-1 and TRBJ2-6, with D unresolved. This CDR3 spans 14 amino acids. With 6 bases removed from V and 4 bases from J, the gap between germline ends came to 13 bases. Germline V gene lookup returns CDR1 DFQATT and CDR2 SNEGSKA (reference sequence). Incomplete CDR3 DNA: TGCAGTGCGGCAGAGAAAAAGGGGGCCAACGTC. Its protein product is CSAAEKKGANV. In full, the CDR3 reads CSAAEKKGANVLTF.

The sample holds many counts of this clone. The read ends 3 residues early relative to the CDR3; the germline J gene fills the gap. The chain employs TRBV5-6 and TRBJ2-7; D call uncertain. CDR3 length: 13 amino acids. Deletions cut 4 bases from V and 3 bases from J, with 11 bases between. Germline V gene data show CDR1 as SGHDT and CDR2 as YYEEEE. CDR3 loop: CASSLIDDYEQYF. The covered CDR3 bases are TGTGCCAGCAGCCTAATTGATGACTACGAG.

At least ten counts were recorded for this clone. Read sequence stops 3 residues before the CDR3 end, and the germline J gene provides the missing end. V usage is TRBV20-1 and J usage is TRBJ2-2; 8 nucleotides align to TRBD1. There are 17 residues in the CDR3. With V trimmed by 0 bases and J by 5 bases, 11 bases remained unmatched. Germline CDR1 and CDR2: DFQATT and SNEGSKA (reference sequence). The chain's CDR3 is CSARDPPQGGATGELFF. The CDR3 DNA, read in part, is TGCAGTGCTAGAGATCCCCCACAGGGGGGAGCGACCGGGGAG.

This clone has at least ten counts. Read coverage stops 3 residues before the CDR3 terminus; the germline J gene supplies the remainder. The V gene is TRBV5-1, the J gene TRBJ2-1; tentative D call: TRBD2 (5 bases). Looked up from germline, CDR1 is SGHRS and CDR2 is YFSETQ. V lost 2 bases and J 7 bases, leaving 7 bases between the germline ends. The CDR3 runs to 12 residues. The chain's CDR3 is CASSLGLNEQFF. The part of the CDR3 DNA that was read is TGCGCCAGCAGCTTAGGACTGAATGAG.

This clone has more than one count but fewer than ten. From the germline J gene comes the end of the CDR3, since the read stops 3 residues before it. The chain recombines TRBV7-8 with TRBJ2-5; the match to TRBD2 covers 13 bases. Germline assignment: CDR1 SGHVS and CDR2 FQNEAQ. CDR3 length equals 18 residues. The ends lost 5 bases at V and 2 bases at J; junction bases unmatched: 11. CDR3 DNA, as far as it was read: TGTGCCAGCAGCCCCGGACTAGCGGGGGACAGTGTACAAGAGACC. It encodes CASSPGLAGDSVQET. The full CDR3 sequence reads CASSPGLAGDSVQETQYF.

This clone was seen ten or more times. The DNA ends 3 residues before the CDR3 does, and the rest of the CDR3 is filled in from the germline J gene. J is TRBJ2-1 and V is TRBV20-1; no clear D. CDR3 length: 11 residues. Germline V lookup: CDR1 DFQATT, CDR2 SNEGSKA (reference sequence). V dropped 5 bases and J dropped 7 bases, with 9 bases sitting between them. This CDR3 is CSAAHENEQFF. The sequenced CDR3 bases are TGCAGTGCTGCACACGAGAATGAG.

This clone was picked up many times. The sequenced fragment ends 3 residues before the CDR3 boundary, so the rest is inferred from the germline J gene. The rearrangement links TRBV19 to TRBJ1-1; 9 positions agree with TRBD1. The germline V gene has CDR1 LNHDA and CDR2 SQIVND (reference sequence). The V and J ends lost 5 bases and 0 bases, in that order; junction bases with no gene match: 7. This CDR3 comprises 16 residues. CDR3 bases read: TGTGCCAGTAGTGGAGGGACAGGGAAAATGAACACTGAA. It yields the protein CASSGGTGKMNTE. The CDR3 reads in full as CASSGGTGKMNTEAFF.

Many counts were recorded for this clone. The read ends 3 residues early relative to the CDR3; the germline J gene fills the gap. V gene TRBV20-1 combines with J gene TRBJ1-5, with 11 bases that match TRBD1. Germline CDR1 reads DFQATT; CDR2 reads SNEGSKA (reference sequence). With 0 bases clipped from V and 4 bases from J, the junction kept 8 bases outside the gene matches. This CDR3 has 17 residues. The CDR3 loop reads CSARDPSGTGGNQPQHF. The part of the CDR3 DNA that was read is TGCAGTGCTAGAGATCCTTCCGGGACAGGGGGGAATCAGCCC.

There are many counts of this clone. The read is 3 residues too short to cover the CDR3 end, so that end is filled in from the germline J gene. V is TRBV7-2 and J is TRBJ1-5, with D possibly TRBD1 on 5 matching bases. CDR3 size: 13 residues. Germline CDR1 SGHTA, CDR2 FQGNSA. Trimming pared 3 bases from V and 5 bases from J, leaving 8 bases between. The part of the CDR3 DNA that was read is TGTGCCAGCAGCTTCAGGGATCATCAGCCC. Amino acid sequence: CASSFRDHQP. The full CDR3 protein reads CASSFRDHQPQHF.

This clone was picked up many times. The read gets to within 3 residues of the CDR3 end, and the germline J gene fills in the rest. The chain has TRBV5-6 and TRBJ2-3; 7 bases map to TRBD2. J gave up 5 bases and V 4 bases, and 4 bases lay outside the gene matches. The CDR3 contains 13 residues. Germline CDR1 reads SGHDT; CDR2 reads YYEEEE. The CDR3 sequence is CASSTGTKDTQYF. CDR3 bases read: TGTGCCAGCAGCACCGGGACTAAAGATACG.

This clone was observed many times. The read terminates 3 residues before the CDR3 end, so the remaining end is supplied by the germline J gene. This sequence joins TRBV7-2 and TRBJ1-5, with TRBD1 as a possible D gene (6 bases). Germline V gives CDR1 SGHTA, CDR2 FQGNSA. V shed 3 bases and J shed 9 bases, with 12 bases lying between them. CDR3 length: 13 residues. The part of the CDR3 DNA that was read is TGTGCCAGCAGCTTCCTAGGGGGGGGGCCC. This translates into CASSFLGGGP. The full CDR3 reads CASSFLGGGPQHF.

This clone was seen many times. Partial CDR3 DNA: TGCGCCAGCAGCCCCACCCCCGGGACAGGGGAGGTCCACGAG. This codes for CASSPTPGTGEVHE. The full CDR3 is CASSPTPGTGEVHEQYF. The genes are TRBV5-1 and TRBJ2-7; the match to TRBD1 covers 10 bases. The observed sequence ends 3 residues before the CDR3 terminus, with the missing tail filled in from the germline J gene. V lost 4 bases and J lost 5; bases outside the gene matches: 15. This CDR3 contains 17 residues. Germline lookup yields CDR1 SGHRS and CDR2 YFSETQ. Drawing the rest from reference TRBV5-1 and TRBJ2-7, the complete variable domain is KAGVTQTPRYLIKTRGQQVTLSCSPISGHRSVSWYQQTPGQGLQFLFEYFSETQRNKGNFPGRFSGRQFSNSRSEMNVSTLELGDSALYLCASSPTPGTGEVHEQYFGPGTRLTVT.

A note on this clone: The CDR3 end falls 3 residues outside the read, so it is completed with the germline J gene. This sequence joins TRBV18 and TRBJ2-7; 7 nucleotides align to TRBD2. Germline CDR1 is KGHSH and CDR2 is LQKENI. V was pared by 3 bases and J by 1 base, with 12 bases of the junction left unmatched. CDR3 length equals 17 residues. Partial CDR3 DNA: TGTGCCAGCTCACCTACCCGGGGGGTAGCGGAGTCCTACGAG. Its translation is CASSPTRGVAESYE. The entire CDR3 sequence reads CASSPTRGVAESYEQYF.

By share, this clone ranks as medium-sized. The read gets to within 3 residues of the CDR3 end, and the germline J gene fills in the rest. The rearrangement joins TRBV24-1 to TRBJ2-1, with D possibly being TRBD2 (5 bases). Trimming left V 9 bases short and J 5 bases short, with 34 bases between. The CDR3 is 20 residues long. The V gene's germline CDR1 is KGHDR and CDR2 SFDVKD. This CDR3 reads CATVIGPITRPLTGDNEQFF. The CDR3 DNA, read in part, is TGTGCCACCGTTATAGGCCCCATAACTAGACCTTTAACCGGGGACAATGAG.

In its sample, this clone was seen a few times. The read gets to within 3 residues of the CDR3 end, and the germline J gene fills in the rest. The chain recombines TRBV11-2 with TRBJ1-2; 9 nucleotides agree with TRBD1. The length of the CDR3 is 13 residues. CDR1 and CDR2 from the germline V gene are SGHAT and FQNNGV. Unmatched junction bases numbered 1, after V lost 1 base and J lost 7 bases. The covered CDR3 bases are TGTGCCAGCAGCTTAGGGACAGGGGCTGGC. Translation gives CASSLGTGAG. The complete CDR3 protein is CASSLGTGAGYTF.

This clone was counted many times. The sequence runs out 3 residues before the end of the CDR3; the remainder is reconstructed from the germline J gene. The J gene is TRBJ1-2, the V gene TRBV5-4, with D perhaps TRBD1 (6 bases). This CDR3 has 12 residues. Looked up from germline, CDR1 is SGHNT and CDR2 is YYREEE (reference sequence). The sequenced part of the CDR3 DNA is TGTGCCAGCAGCTTCAGGGGTGGAGGC. It yields the protein CASSFRGGG. The entire CDR3 protein reads CASSFRGGGYTF.

Many counts were recorded for this clone. The CDR3 goes on 3 residues after the read ends, and that part is filled in from the germline J gene. The chain joins TRBV3-1 (or the pseudogene TRBV3-2) to TRBJ2-7, with D perhaps matching TRBD1 (5 bases). CDR1 LGHDT and CDR2 YNNKEL come from the germline V gene (reference sequence). Trimming removed 3 bases from V and 2 bases from J, with 20 bases in between. The CDR3 is made up of 17 amino acids. CDR3 protein: CASSQGRGPRGTYEQYF. The CDR3 bases that were read are TGTGCCAGCAGCCAGGGGCGAGGCCCCAGAGGCACCTACGAG.

This clone occurred many times. The CDR3 end lies 3 residues beyond the end of the read and is filled in from the germline J gene. This chain links TRBV5-1 with TRBJ1-1, with D hard to call. Per germline, CDR1 SGHRS and CDR2 YFSETQ. V lost 2 bases to trimming and J lost 0 bases, with 14 bases between them. This CDR3 has 16 amino acids. The sequenced part of the CDR3 DNA is TGCGCCAGCAGCTTTAGTTATCGGGGTATGAACACTGAA. Protein: CASSFSYRGMNTE. The CDR3, in full, reads CASSFSYRGMNTEAFF. Full variable domain (rest looked up from reference TRBV5-1 and TRBJ1-1): KAGVTQTPRYLIKTRGQQVTLSCSPISGHRSVSWYQQTPGQGLQFLFEYFSETQRNKGNFPGRFSGRQFSNSRSEMNVSTLELGDSALYLCASSFSYRGMNTEAFFGQGTRLTVV.

The table lists this clone with many counts. Read coverage stops 3 residues before the CDR3 terminus; the germline J gene supplies the remainder. The chain joins TRBV30 to TRBJ1-1; D gene ambiguous. V dropped 3 bases and J dropped 7 bases, with 9 bases sitting between them. Germline loops: CDR1 GTSNPN, CDR2 SVGIG (reference sequence). CDR3 size: 11 residues. The DNA read from the CDR3 is TGTGCCTGGAGCCCAACGCGTGAA. Protein sequence: CAWSPTRE. The whole CDR3 is CAWSPTREAFF.

This clone was recorded many times. The read halts 3 residues ahead of the CDR3 end, with the missing end drawn from the germline J gene. The rearrangement uses TRBV6-2 or TRBV6-3 and TRBJ1-2; TRBD1 agrees at 10 bases. V shed 6 bases, J shed 5 bases, and the junction held 6 bases outside the gene matches. In germline, CDR1 is MNHEY, CDR2 SVGEGT. The CDR3 covers 14 residues. CDR3 DNA, as far as it was read: TGTGCCAGCAGACTGGGACAGGGGAGATATGGC. Translated, it gives CASRLGQGRYG. The complete CDR3 sequence is CASRLGQGRYGYTF.

This clone was recorded many times. The CDR3 goes on 3 residues after the read ends, and that part is filled in from the germline J gene. The V and J genes are TRBV7-2 and TRBJ1-5; weak D call: TRBD1 (6 bases). CDR1 SGHTA and CDR2 FQGNSA come from the germline V gene. The CDR3 has 14 amino acids. V was trimmed by 5 bases and J by 8 bases, leaving 16 bases between them. The sequenced part of the CDR3 DNA is TGTGCCAGCAGCCCAGCCGGGACAATTAAGCCC. Its protein is CASSPAGTIKP. The full CDR3 protein reads CASSPAGTIKPQHF.

This clone appeared many times. The sequenced fragment ends 3 residues before the CDR3 boundary, so the rest is inferred from the germline J gene. This chain connects TRBV5-1 to TRBJ1-1; 7 bases are shared with TRBD1. The ends lost 4 bases at V and 1 base at J; junction bases unmatched: 10. The CDR3 covers 16 residues. CDR1 is SGHRS and CDR2 is YFSETQ in the germline V gene. The CDR3 protein is CASSPGPGTENTEAFF. The CDR3 bases that were read are TGCGCCAGCAGCCCCGGGCCCGGGACAGAGAACACTGAA.

This clone has at least ten counts. A junction end diverges from the germline sequence, so it may reflect a read error. The sequenced part of the CDR3 DNA is TGTGCCAGCCGTGAGGTCTTTACTGAACGGAACACTGAA. Its protein product is CASREVFTERNTE. The whole CDR3 is CASREVFTERNTEAFF. This rearrangement joins TRBV6-1 to TRBJ1-1; D not certain. The sequenced fragment ends 3 residues before the CDR3 boundary, so the rest is inferred from the germline J gene. CDR3 length: 16 residues. Per the germline V gene, CDR1 is MNHNS and CDR2 is SASEGT.

This clone was seen repeatedly, ten times or more. Sequencing ends 3 residues short of the CDR3 end; the germline J gene provides the rest. The genes are TRBV5-6 and TRBJ2-7, with 9 bases matching TRBD2. This CDR3 comprises 15 residues. V shed 5 bases, J shed 4 bases, and the junction held 10 bases outside the gene matches. Germline V gene lookup returns CDR1 SGHDT and CDR2 YYEEEE. CDR3 bases read: TGTGCCAGCAGACCAGCGGGGGGCTCCGCTTACGAG. Protein: CASRPAGGSAYE. In full, the CDR3 reads CASRPAGGSAYEQYF.

This clone rates as medium-sized (0.01 to 0.1%). Read coverage stops 3 residues before the CDR3 terminus; the germline J gene supplies the remainder. This chain connects TRBV5-1 to TRBJ1-1; 9 positions agree with TRBD1. Germline V gene lookup returns CDR1 SGHRS and CDR2 YFSETQ. CDR3 size: 18 residues. CDR3 residues: CASSLVGMGTGIIGEAFF. The covered CDR3 bases are TGCGCCAGCAGCTTGGTCGGGATGGGGACAGGGATTATCGGAGAA.

This clone was observed at least ten times. The read falls 3 residues short of the CDR3 end, and the missing part is taken from the germline J gene. This sequence joins TRBV12-3 or TRBV12-4 and TRBJ2-1, with 9 bases fitting TRBD2. J gave up 2 bases and V 3 bases, and 2 bases lay outside the gene matches. CDR3 length equals 15 residues. This CDR3 is CASSLTSGPYNEQFF. The DNA read from the CDR3 is TGTGCCAGCAGTTTGACTAGCGGACCCTACAATGAG.

This clone occurred many times. The read ends 3 residues before the CDR3 terminus; that terminus is restored from the germline J gene. V usage is TRBV5-1 and J usage is TRBJ2-5; D possibly uses TRBD1 or TRBD2 (6 bases each). The V end lost 4 bases, the J end lost 4 bases, and 14 bases lay between the germline ends. Germline-derived CDR1 and CDR2 are SGHRS and YFSETQ. The CDR3 is 14 amino acids. The CDR3 sequence is CASSRERGGETQYF. The DNA read from the CDR3 is TGCGCCAGCAGCCGGGAGCGAGGGGGAGAGACC.

For this clone: The read halts 3 residues ahead of the CDR3 end, with the missing end drawn from the germline J gene. The chain joins TRBV11-3 to TRBJ2-5, with 7 bases lining up with TRBD1. CDR3 length: 13 amino acids. J was trimmed by 5 bases and V by 2 bases; bases with no gene match: 2. Germline V CDR1 and CDR2: SGHNT, YENEEA. The sequenced CDR3 bases are TGTGCCAGCAGCTTAATGGGACAGGAGACC. The encoded protein is CASSLMGQET. The full CDR3 sequence reads CASSLMGQETQYF.